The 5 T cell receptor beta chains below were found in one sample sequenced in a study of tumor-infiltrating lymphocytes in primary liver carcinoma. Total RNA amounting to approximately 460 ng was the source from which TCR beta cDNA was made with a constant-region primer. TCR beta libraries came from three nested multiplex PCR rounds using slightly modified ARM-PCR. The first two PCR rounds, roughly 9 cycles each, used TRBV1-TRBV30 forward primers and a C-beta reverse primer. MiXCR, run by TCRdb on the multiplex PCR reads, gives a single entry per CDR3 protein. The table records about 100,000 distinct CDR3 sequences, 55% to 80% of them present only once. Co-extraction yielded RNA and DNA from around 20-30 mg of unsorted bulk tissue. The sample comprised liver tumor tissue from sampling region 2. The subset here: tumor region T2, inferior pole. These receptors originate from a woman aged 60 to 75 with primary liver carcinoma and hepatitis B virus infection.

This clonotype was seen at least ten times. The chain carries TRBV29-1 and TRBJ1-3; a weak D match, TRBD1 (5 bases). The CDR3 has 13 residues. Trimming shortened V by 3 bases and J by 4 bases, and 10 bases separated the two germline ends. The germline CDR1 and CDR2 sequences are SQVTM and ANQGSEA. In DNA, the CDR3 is TGCAGCGTTGACGTGGGGGGAGGAAACACCATATATTTT. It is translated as CSVDVGGGNTIYF.

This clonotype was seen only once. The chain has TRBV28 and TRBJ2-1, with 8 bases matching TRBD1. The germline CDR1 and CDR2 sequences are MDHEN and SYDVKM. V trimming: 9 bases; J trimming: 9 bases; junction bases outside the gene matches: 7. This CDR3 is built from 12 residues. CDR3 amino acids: CARSRTGIEQFF. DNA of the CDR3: TGTGCCAGAAGTCGGACAGGGATTGAGCAGTTCTTC.

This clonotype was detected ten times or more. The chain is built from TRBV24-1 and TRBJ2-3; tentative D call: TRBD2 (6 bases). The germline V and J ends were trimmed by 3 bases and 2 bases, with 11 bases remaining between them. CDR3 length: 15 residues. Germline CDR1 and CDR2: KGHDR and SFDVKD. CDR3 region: CATSDSGLNTDTQYF. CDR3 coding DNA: TGTGCCACCAGTGATAGCGGACTAAACACAGATACGCAGTATTTT.

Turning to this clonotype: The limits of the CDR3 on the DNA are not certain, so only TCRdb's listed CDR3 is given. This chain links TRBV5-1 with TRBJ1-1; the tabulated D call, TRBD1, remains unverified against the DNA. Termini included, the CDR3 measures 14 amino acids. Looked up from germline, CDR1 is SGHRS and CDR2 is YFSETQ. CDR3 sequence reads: CASSFWGLGTEALF.

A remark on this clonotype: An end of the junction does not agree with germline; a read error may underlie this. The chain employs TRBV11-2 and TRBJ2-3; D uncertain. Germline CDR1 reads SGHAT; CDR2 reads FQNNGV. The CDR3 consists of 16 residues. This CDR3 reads CASSLLRKHRTDAQYF. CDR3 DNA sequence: TGTGCCAGCAGCTTACTGCGTAAGCATCGCACAGATGCGCAGTATTTT.